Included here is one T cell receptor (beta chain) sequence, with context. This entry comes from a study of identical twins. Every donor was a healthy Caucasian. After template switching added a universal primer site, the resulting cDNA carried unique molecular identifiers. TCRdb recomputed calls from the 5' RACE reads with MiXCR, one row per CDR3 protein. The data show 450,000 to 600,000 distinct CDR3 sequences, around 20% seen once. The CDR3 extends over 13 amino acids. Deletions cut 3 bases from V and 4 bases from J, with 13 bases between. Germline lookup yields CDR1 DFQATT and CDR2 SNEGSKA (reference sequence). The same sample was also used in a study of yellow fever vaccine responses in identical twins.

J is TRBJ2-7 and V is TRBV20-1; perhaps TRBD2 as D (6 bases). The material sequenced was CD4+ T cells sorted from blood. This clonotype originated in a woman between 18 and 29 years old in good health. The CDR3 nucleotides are TGCAGTGCTAGGTCGGGGGTTGGTTACGAGCAGTACGTC. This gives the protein CSARSGVGYEQYV.